These 26 T cell receptor beta chains came from one sample sequenced in a study of T cells after yellow fever vaccination. MiXCR, applied by TCRdb to the 5' RACE reads, yields one record per CDR3 protein. This table has about 13,000 distinct CDR3 sequences, under 5.5% appearing once. Specimen: PBMCs, either bulk or a sorted T-cell subset (CD4+, CD8+, memory, or dextramer-sorted; not recorded which), collected 45 days after the yellow fever booster vaccination. These receptors were collected from a man between 25 and 39 years old who received the YFV17D yellow fever vaccine.

This clonotype was seen at least ten times. The rearrangement uses TRBV5-6 and TRBJ2-1; D is uncertain. CDR1 is SGHDT, CDR2 YYEEEE, per germline. The CDR3 has 13 residues. The V and J ends lost 0 bases and 4 bases respectively, with 5 bases between them. CDR3 nucleotides: TGTGCCAGCAGCTTGGGCCCTTACAATGAGCAGTTCTTC. This sequence encodes CASSLGPYNEQFF.

This clonotype was detected many times. V is TRBV6-5 and J is TRBJ2-3; possibly TRBD1 for D (6 bases). The germline V gene encodes CDR1 MNHEY and CDR2 SVGAGI. The CDR3 has 16 residues. Between the trimmed V and J ends, which lost 5 bases and 3 bases, there was a span of 18 bases. The CDR3 bases are TGTGCCAGCAGTCCACAAGGGGGTGTCGGGACAGATACGCAGTATTTT. Translated: CASSPQGGVGTDTQYF.

This clonotype came up many times. V is TRBV14 and J is TRBJ2-6; D not certain. This CDR3 region has 15 residues. Germline V gives CDR1 SGHDN, CDR2 FVKESK. V was clipped by 1 base and J by 2 bases, with 6 bases between them. CDR3 protein: CASSQGIAGANVLTF. DNA of the CDR3: TGTGCCAGCAGCCAAGGGATAGCTGGGGCCAACGTCCTGACTTTC.

This clonotype was counted many times. The J gene is TRBJ2-7, the V gene TRBV20-1; D is unresolved. The V end lost 3 bases, the J end lost 0 bases, and 6 bases lay between the germline ends. Germline CDR1 DFQATT, CDR2 SNEGSKA (reference sequence). CDR3 length equals 12 residues. The CDR3 loop reads CSASPNSYEQYF. DNA for the CDR3: TGCAGTGCTAGCCCCAACTCCTACGAGCAGTACTTC.

This clonotype was seen repeatedly, ten times or more. The chain recombines TRBV20-1 with TRBJ1-1, with D possibly being TRBD1 (5 bases). Trimming took 6 bases from V and 1 from J, leaving 21 bases between them. CDR1 is DFQATT and CDR2 is SNEGSKA in the germline V gene (reference sequence). The CDR3 is made up of 16 amino acids. The CDR3 protein is CSAPLVPGTGNTEAFF. The CDR3 DNA reads as TGCAGTGCCCCACTAGTCCCCGGGACGGGGAACACTGAAGCTTTCTTT.

This clonotype was detected ten times or more. The CDR3 is CASSLEVGRAAWDYTF. The CDR3 DNA follows: TGTGCCAGCAGCTTAGAAGTAGGCAGGGCGGCGTGGGACTACACCTTC. V is TRBV11-2 and J is TRBJ1-2; a possible D gene is TRBD1 (5 bases). The V end was cut by 0 bases, the J end by 10 bases, with 21 bases between. The CDR3 spans 16 residues. Germline-derived CDR1 and CDR2 are SGHAT and FQNNGV.

With respect to this clonotype: A much larger clone lies one base from this, so it may be a read error. This chain links TRBV4-3 with TRBJ2-1; 8 bases match TRBD2. From germline, CDR1 is LGHNA and CDR2 YSLEER. CDR3 size: 15 residues. CDR3 in amino acids: CARSHEVAGYNEQFF. Written as DNA, the CDR3 is TGCGCCAGAAGCCACGAAGTAGCGGGGTACAATGAGCAGTTCTTC.

This clonotype was observed at least ten times. The chain employs TRBV15 and TRBJ2-2; 11 bases line up with TRBD2. Trimming removed 8 bases from V and 6 bases from J; junction bases left unmatched: 2. The germline V gene encodes CDR1 LNHNV and CDR2 YYDKDF (reference sequence). This CDR3 is built from 13 residues. CDR3 protein: CATASGRPGELFF. Written as DNA, the CDR3 is TGTGCCACCGCTAGCGGGAGGCCCGGGGAGCTGTTTTTT.

This clonotype has a count of ten or more. The chain couples TRBV19 to TRBJ1-1, with D uncertain. This CDR3 spans 15 amino acids. Trimming cost V 6 bases and J 2 bases, with 16 bases left between them. Germline CDR1 LNHDA, CDR2 SQIVND (reference sequence). For the CDR3, the DNA is TGTGCCAGTAGACCCCTCCCGAGCGGTAACACTGAAGCTTTCTTT. Translation: CASRPLPSGNTEAFF.

This clonotype appeared a few times. V usage is TRBV6-5 and J usage is TRBJ1-5; 10 nucleotides match TRBD1. CDR3 length equals 18 residues. Trimming took 0 bases from V and 6 from J; bases not matched to a gene: 11. CDR1 and CDR2 (germline): MNHEY, SVGAGI. CDR3 region: CASSYSIATGQGCQPQHF. The CDR3 nucleotides are TGTGCCAGCAGTTACTCGATCGCGACGGGACAGGGGTGTCAGCCCCAGCATTTT.

The chain recombines TRBV27 with TRBJ2-7; 9 bases are a match to TRBD1. Trimming cost V 6 bases and J 2 bases; bases outside gene matches: 26. The CDR3 runs 21 residues. Germline CDR1 reads MNHEY; CDR2 reads SMNVEV (reference sequence). CDR3 sequence reads: CASSPRRGTVFGTGLPYEQYF. For the CDR3, the DNA is TGTGCCAGCAGCCCTAGGAGGGGGACCGTATTTGGGACAGGGCTCCCCTACGAGCAGTACTTC.

In this sample, this clonotype turned up many times. This chain uses TRBV29-1 with TRBJ2-7; 8 bases are shared with TRBD2. Germline V CDR1 and CDR2: SQVTM, ANQGSEA. This CDR3 is built from 15 residues. V lost 7 bases, J lost 2 bases, and 13 bases stayed unmatched. The CDR3 coding sequence is TGCAGCGCGACCTTAGGAGCGGGAGCCCCCTACGAGCAGTACTTC. Translating gives CSATLGAGAPYEQYF.

This clonotype was detected ten times or more. The CDR3 sequence: CASSLGLAEAYEQYF. The CDR3 bases are TGTGCCAGCAGTTTAGGACTAGCGGAGGCCTACGAGCAGTACTTC. The genes are TRBV6-5 and TRBJ2-7; 10 bases match TRBD2. The V segment lost 4 bases and the J segment 2 bases; nucleotides outside the gene matches: 5. The length of the CDR3 is 15 residues. The germline gives CDR1 MNHEY, CDR2 SVGAGI.

The sample holds many counts of this clonotype. This sequence joins TRBV6-5 and TRBJ1-4; no clear D gene. Trimming removed 3 bases at V and 0 bases at J, with 5 bases between. CDR1 is MNHEY, CDR2 SVGAGI, per germline. The CDR3 is 14 amino acids. CDR3 residues: CASSYTATNEKLFF. CDR3 sequence (DNA): TGTGCCAGCAGTTATACTGCAACTAATGAAAAACTGTTTTTT.

This clonotype was detected many times. This chain connects TRBV11-2 to TRBJ2-7, with D tentatively TRBD2 (6 bases). CDR1 and CDR2 from the germline V gene are SGHAT and FQNNGV. With 1 base removed from V and 4 bases from J, the gap between germline ends came to 20 bases. This CDR3 is built from 17 residues. This CDR3 reads CASSLVESHLGGYEQYF. The DNA for the CDR3 is TGTGCCAGCAGCTTAGTAGAGAGTCACCTTGGAGGGTACGAGCAGTACTTC.

Ten or more counts support this clonotype. The rearrangement uses TRBV7-2 and TRBJ2-1; 9 nucleotides line up with TRBD1. CDR1 and CDR2 from the germline V gene are SGHTA and FQGNSA. The CDR3 has 15 residues. V was clipped by 1 base and J by 3 bases; unmatched bases: 1. CDR3 nucleotide sequence: TGTGCCAGCAGCTTAGAGACAGGGGGCTACAATGAGCAGTTCTTC. This sequence encodes CASSLETGGYNEQFF.

This clonotype was counted at least ten times. The chain combines TRBV11-2 with TRBJ2-3; D call uncertain. This CDR3 contains 17 residues. Deletions cut 1 base from V and 2 bases from J, with 16 bases between. Germline-derived CDR1 and CDR2 are SGHAT and FQNNGV. The CDR3 coding sequence is TGTGCCAGCAGCTTAGTACTGCGTTCGCCTCCCACAGATACGCAGTATTTT. It yields the protein CASSLVLRSPPTDTQYF. Variable domain in full (rest from reference TRBV11-2 and TRBJ2-3): EAGVAQSPRYKIIEKRQSVAFWCNPISGHATLYWYQQILGQGPKLLIQFQNNGVVDDSQLPKDRFSAERLKGVDSTLKIQPAKLEDSAVYLCASSLVLRSPPTDTQYFGPGTRLTVL.

This clonotype occurred many times. This chain uses TRBV12-3 or TRBV12-4 with TRBJ1-5; D call uncertain. CDR3 length: 13 residues. V lost 5 bases and J lost 6, with 11 bases in between. The CDR3 protein is CASSIQSVQPQHF. DNA for the CDR3: TGTGCCAGCAGTATCCAGAGTGTTCAGCCCCAGCATTTT.

In its sample, this clonotype was seen many times. V usage is TRBV6-1 and J usage is TRBJ2-5; TRBD1 matches 9 bases. V was clipped by 4 bases and J by 1 base; unmatched bases: 4. The CDR3 length is 15 residues. Germline CDR1 MNHNS, CDR2 SASEGT. The CDR3 protein is CASSATGGPQETQYF. In nucleotides, the CDR3 is TGTGCCAGCAGTGCGACAGGGGGTCCCCAAGAGACCCAGTACTTC.

This clonotype occurred many times. In DNA form, the CDR3 reads TGCGCCAGCAGTGGGGACTACCACCCCTCCTACGAGCAGTACTTC. It translates to CASSGDYHPSYEQYF. The V and J genes are TRBV4-3 and TRBJ2-7, with 7 nucleotides matching TRBD2. V shed 6 bases, J shed 0 bases, and the junction held 8 bases outside the gene matches. Germline V gene sequence: CDR1 LGHNA, CDR2 YSLEER. The CDR3 consists of 15 residues.

This clonotype was counted many times. This rearrangement joins TRBV11-2 to TRBJ2-3, with D perhaps TRBD1 (5 bases). The V gene's germline CDR1 is SGHAT and CDR2 FQNNGV. This CDR3 has 13 residues. V shed 2 bases and J shed 9 bases, with 12 bases lying between them. CDR3 in DNA: TGTGCCAGCAGCTTATCACCGACAGCCACGCAGTATTTT. Translated, it gives CASSLSPTATQYF.

This chain uses TRBV24-1 with TRBJ2-4; TRBD2 matches at 11 bases. The germline V gene has CDR1 KGHDR and CDR2 SFDVKD. J lost 1 base, V lost 11 bases, and 15 bases had no gene match. The CDR3 consists of 18 residues. CDR3 region: CASLGLAGALWAKNIQYF. Written as DNA, the CDR3 is TGTGCCAGCCTAGGACTAGCGGGCGCCCTTTGGGCCAAAAACATTCAGTACTTC.

There are many counts of this clonotype. V usage is TRBV28 and J usage is TRBJ2-7; TRBD2 matches 7 bases. J lost 4 bases, V lost 5 bases, and 11 bases had no gene match. From germline, CDR1 is MDHEN and CDR2 SYDVKM. The CDR3 sequence is 15 residues long. The CDR3 sequence is CASSPSWGGSYEQYF. The CDR3 coding sequence is TGTGCCAGCAGTCCCTCCTGGGGCGGGAGTTACGAGCAGTACTTC.

V gene TRBV11-1 combines with J gene TRBJ2-2; D gene uncertain. Trimming took 10 bases from V and 7 from J, leaving 16 bases between them. CDR3 size: 13 residues. Per germline, CDR1 SGHAT and CDR2 FQDESV (reference sequence). DNA of the CDR3: TGTGCCATGAGCTCCCGGATAAGCGGGGAGCTGTTTTTT. It codes for CAMSSRISGELFF.

This clonotype was detected ten times or more. V and J are TRBV9 and TRBJ2-1; D is uncertain. V was trimmed by 4 bases and J by 10 bases, leaving 15 bases between them. This CDR3 contains 13 residues. Germline V gene lookup returns CDR1 SGDLS and CDR2 YYNGEE. The CDR3 here is CASSTHNGEEQFF. The CDR3 nucleotides are TGTGCCAGCAGCACCCACAATGGTGAGGAGCAGTTCTTC.

V gene TRBV6-5 combines with J gene TRBJ2-7; no firm D call. Germline V gene sequence: CDR1 MNHEY, CDR2 SVGAGI. Trimming left V 2 bases short and J 3 bases short, with 14 bases between. CDR3 length: 15 residues. The CDR3 protein is CASSYPDNAVYEQYF. CDR3 nucleotide sequence: TGTGCCAGCAGTTACCCTGACAACGCGGTCTACGAGCAGTACTTC.